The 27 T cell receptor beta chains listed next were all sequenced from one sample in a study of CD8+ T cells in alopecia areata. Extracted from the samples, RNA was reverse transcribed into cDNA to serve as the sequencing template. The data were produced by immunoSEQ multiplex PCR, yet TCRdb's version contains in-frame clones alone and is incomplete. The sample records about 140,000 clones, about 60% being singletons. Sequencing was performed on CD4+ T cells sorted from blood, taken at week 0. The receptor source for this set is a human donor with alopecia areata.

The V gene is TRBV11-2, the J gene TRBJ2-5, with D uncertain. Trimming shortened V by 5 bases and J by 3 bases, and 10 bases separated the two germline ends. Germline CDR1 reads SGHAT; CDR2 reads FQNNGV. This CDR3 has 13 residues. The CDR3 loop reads CASSLGFKETQYF. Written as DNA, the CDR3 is TGTGCCAGCAGCCTAGGTTTCAAAGAGACCCAGTACTTC.

CDR3 in amino acids: CASSSKTGARNTEAFF. For the CDR3, the DNA is TGTGCCAGCAGTTCAAAGACAGGTGCGAGGAACACTGAAGCTTTCTTT. V usage is TRBV5-4 and J usage is TRBJ1-1; perhaps TRBD1 as D (6 bases). The ends were cut back, 5 bases at V and 1 base at J, with 18 bases in the middle. This CDR3 has 16 amino acids. The germline V gene has CDR1 SGHNT and CDR2 YYREEE (reference sequence).

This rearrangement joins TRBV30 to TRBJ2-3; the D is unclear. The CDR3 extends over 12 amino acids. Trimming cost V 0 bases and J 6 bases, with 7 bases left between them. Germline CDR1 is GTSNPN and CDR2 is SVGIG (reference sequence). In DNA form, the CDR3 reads TGTGCCTGGAGTGTACTGATGGATACGCAGTATTTT. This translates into CAWSVLMDTQYF.

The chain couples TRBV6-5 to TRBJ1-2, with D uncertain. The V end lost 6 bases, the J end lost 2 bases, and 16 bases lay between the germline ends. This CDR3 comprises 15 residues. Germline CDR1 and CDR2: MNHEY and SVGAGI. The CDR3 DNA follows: TGTGCCAGCAGGCACCCGGTCGGGGTGAACTATGGCTACACCTTC. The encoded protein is CASRHPVGVNYGYTF.

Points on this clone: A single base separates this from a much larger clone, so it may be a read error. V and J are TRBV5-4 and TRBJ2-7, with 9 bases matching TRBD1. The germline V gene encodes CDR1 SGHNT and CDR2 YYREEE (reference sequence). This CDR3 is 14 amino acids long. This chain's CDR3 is CTSSSDRGRYEQYF. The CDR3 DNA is TGTACCAGCAGCTCGGACAGGGGCCGCTACGAGCAGTACTTC.

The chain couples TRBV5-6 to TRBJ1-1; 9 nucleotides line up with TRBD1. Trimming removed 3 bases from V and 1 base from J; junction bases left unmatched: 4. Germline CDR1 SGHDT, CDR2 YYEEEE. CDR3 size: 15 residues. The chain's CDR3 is CASSSPGQGNTEAFF. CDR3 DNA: TGTGCCAGCAGCTCTCCGGGACAGGGGAACACTGAAGCTTTCTTT.

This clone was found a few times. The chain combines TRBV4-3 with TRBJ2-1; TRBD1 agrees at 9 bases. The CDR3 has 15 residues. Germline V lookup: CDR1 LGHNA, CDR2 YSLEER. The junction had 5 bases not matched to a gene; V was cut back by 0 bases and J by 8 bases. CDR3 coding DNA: TGCGCCAGCAGCCAAGAGGGGACAGGGTTGGATGAGCAGTTCTTC. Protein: CASSQEGTGLDEQFF.

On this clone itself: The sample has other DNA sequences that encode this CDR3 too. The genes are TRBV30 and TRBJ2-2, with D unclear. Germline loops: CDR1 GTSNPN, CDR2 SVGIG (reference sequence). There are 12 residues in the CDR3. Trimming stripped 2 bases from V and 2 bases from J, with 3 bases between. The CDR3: CAWSLNTGELFF. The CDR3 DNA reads TGTGCCTGGAGTTTAAACACCGGGGAGCTGTTTTTT.

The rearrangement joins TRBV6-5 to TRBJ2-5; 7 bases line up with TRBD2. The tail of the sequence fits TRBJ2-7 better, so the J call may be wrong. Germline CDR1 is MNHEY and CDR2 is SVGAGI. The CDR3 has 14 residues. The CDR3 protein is CASRGGKRVHEQYF. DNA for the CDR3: TGTGCCAGCCGCGGGGGAAAAAGGGTCCACGAGCAGTACTTC.

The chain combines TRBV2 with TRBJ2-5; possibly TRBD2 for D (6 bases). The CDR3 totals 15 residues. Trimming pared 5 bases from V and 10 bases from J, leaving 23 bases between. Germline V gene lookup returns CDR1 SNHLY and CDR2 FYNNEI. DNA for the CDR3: TGTGCCAGCAGTCTCCGGGACTCGTCTCGCGGGTACCAGTACTTC. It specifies CASSLRDSSRGYQYF.

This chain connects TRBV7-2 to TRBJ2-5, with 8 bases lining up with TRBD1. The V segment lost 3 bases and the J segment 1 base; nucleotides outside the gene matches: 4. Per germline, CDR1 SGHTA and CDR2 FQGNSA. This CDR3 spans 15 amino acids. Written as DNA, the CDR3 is TGTGCCAGCAGCTTCGACAGGGGAACCCAAGAGACCCAGTACTTC. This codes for CASSFDRGTQETQYF.

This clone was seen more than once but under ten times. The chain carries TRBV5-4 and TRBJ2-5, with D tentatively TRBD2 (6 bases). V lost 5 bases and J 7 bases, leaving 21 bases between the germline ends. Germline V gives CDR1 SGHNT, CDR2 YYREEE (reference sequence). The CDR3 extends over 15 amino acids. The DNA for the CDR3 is TGTGCCAGCAGTTCCCCGGGGGTTAATAAAGGGACCCAGTACTTC. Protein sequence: CASSSPGVNKGTQYF.

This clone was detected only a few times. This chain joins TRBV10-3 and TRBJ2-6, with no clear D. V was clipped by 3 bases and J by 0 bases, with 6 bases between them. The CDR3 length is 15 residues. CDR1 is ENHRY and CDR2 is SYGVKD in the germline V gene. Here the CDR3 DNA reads TGTGCCATCAGTGAATTGAGCTCTGGGGCCAACGTCCTGACTTTC. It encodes CAISELSSGANVLTF.

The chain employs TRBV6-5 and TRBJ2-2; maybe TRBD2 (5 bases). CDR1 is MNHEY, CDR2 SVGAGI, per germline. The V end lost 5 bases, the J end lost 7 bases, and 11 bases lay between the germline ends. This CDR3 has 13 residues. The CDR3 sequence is CASSGLSGGELFF. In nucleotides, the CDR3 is TGTGCCAGCAGTGGACTTTCCGGCGGGGAGCTGTTTTTT.

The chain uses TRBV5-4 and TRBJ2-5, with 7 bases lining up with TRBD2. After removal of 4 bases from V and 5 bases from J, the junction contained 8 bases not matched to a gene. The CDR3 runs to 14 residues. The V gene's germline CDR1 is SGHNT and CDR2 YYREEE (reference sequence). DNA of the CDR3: TGTGCCAGCAGCAACCCCAGCGGGGATGAGACCCAGTACTTC. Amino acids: CASSNPSGDETQYF.

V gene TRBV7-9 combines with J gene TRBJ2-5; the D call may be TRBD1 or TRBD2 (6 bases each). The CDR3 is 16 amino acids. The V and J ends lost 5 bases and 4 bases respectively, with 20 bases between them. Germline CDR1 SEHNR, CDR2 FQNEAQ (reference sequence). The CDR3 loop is CASSPRGGSNAETQYF. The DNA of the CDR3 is TGTGCCAGCAGCCCGCGAGGGGGGAGTAACGCAGAGACCCAGTACTTC.

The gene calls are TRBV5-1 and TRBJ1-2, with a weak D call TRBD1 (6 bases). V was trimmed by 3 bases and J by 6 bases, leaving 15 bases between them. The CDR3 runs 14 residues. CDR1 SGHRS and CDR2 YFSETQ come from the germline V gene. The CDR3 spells CASSSGQTSDGYTF. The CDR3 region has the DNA TGCGCCAGCAGCTCTGGACAGACCTCTGATGGCTACACCTTC.

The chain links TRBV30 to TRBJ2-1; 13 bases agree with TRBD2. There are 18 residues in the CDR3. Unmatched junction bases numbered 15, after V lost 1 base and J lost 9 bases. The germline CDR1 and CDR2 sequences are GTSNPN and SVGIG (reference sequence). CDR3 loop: CAWSATRTSGGPTVEQFF. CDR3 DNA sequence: TGTGCCTGGAGTGCTACTCGGACTAGCGGGGGACCTACAGTTGAGCAGTTCTTC. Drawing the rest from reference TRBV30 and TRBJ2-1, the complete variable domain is SQTIHQWPATLVQPVGSPLSLECTVEGTSNPNLYWYRQAAGRGLQLLFYSVGIGQISSEVPQNLSASRPQDRQFILSSKKLLLSDSGFYLCAWSATRTSGGPTVEQFFGPGTRLTVL.

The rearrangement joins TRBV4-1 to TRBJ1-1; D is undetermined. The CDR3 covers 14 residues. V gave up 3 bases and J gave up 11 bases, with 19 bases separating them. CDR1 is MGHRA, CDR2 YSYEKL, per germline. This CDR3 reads CASSHRRGDPFAFF. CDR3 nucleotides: TGCGCCAGCAGCCATCGCCGGGGTGACCCCTTTGCTTTCTTT.

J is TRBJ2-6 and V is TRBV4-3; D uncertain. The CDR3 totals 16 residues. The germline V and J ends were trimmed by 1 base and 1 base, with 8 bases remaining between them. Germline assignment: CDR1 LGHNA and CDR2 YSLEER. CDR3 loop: CASSQVWQSGANVLTF. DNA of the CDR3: TGCGCCAGCAGCCAAGTGTGGCAATCTGGGGCCAACGTCCTGACTTTC.

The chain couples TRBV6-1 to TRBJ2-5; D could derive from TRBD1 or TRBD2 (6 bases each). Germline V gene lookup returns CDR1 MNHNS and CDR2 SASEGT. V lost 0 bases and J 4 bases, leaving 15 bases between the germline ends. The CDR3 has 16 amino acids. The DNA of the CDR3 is TGTGCCAGCAGTGAAGCGTGGGGGGCTGGTGGAGAGACCCAGTACTTC. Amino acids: CASSEAWGAGGETQYF.

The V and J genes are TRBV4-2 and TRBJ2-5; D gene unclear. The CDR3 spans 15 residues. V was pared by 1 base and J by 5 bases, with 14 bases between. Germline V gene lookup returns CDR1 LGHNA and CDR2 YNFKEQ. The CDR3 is CASSQGQPLLETQYF. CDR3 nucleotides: TGTGCCAGCAGCCAAGGCCAACCTTTATTGGAGACCCAGTACTTC.

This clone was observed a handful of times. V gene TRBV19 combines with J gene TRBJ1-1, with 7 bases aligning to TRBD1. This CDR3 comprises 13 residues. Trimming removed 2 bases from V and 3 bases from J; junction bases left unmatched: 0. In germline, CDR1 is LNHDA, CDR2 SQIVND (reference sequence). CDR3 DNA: TGTGCCAGTAGTATAACAGGGGACACTGAAGCTTTCTTT. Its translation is CASSITGDTEAFF.

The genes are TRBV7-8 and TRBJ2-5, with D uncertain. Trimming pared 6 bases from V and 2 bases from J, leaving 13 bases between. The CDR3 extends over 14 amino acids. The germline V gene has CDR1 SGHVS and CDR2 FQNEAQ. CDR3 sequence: CASRQVGLQETQYF. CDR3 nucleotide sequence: TGTGCCAGCAGACAAGTCGGCCTTCAAGAGACCCAGTACTTC.

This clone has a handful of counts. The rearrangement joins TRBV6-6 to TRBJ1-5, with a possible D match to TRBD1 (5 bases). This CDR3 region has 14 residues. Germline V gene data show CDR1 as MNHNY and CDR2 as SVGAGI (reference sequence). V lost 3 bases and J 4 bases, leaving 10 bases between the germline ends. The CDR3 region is CASSYGGVNQPQHF. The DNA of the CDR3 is TGTGCCAGCAGTTATGGGGGAGTGAATCAGCCCCAGCATTTT.

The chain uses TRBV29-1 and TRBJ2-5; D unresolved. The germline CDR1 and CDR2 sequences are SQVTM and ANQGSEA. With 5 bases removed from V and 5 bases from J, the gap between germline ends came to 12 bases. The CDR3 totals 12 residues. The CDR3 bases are TGCAGCGTTTTGGCCCCTCAGGAGACCCAGTACTTC. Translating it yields CSVLAPQETQYF.

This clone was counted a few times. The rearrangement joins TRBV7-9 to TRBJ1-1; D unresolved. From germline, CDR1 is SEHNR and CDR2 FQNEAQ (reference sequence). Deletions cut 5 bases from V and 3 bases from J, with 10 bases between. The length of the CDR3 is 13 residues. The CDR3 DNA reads TGTGCCAGCAGCGCAAACCGGGACACTGAAGCTTTCTTT. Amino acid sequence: CASSANRDTEAFF.